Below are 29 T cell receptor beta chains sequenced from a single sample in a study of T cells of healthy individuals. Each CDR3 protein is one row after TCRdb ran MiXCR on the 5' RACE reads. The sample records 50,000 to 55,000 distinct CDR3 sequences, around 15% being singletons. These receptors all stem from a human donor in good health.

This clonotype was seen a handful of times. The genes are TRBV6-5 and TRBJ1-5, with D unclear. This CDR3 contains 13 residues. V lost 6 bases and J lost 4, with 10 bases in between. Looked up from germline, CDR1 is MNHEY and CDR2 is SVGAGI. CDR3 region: CASRERLNQPQHF. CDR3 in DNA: TGTGCCAGCAGGGAACGCCTTAATCAGCCCCAGCATTTT.

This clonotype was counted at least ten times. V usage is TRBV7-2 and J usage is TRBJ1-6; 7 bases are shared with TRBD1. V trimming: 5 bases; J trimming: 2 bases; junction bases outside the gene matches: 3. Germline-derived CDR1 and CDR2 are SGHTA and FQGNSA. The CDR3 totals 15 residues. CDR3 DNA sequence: TGTGCCAGCAGCACCGGGACAGCCTATAATTCACCCCTCCACTTT. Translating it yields CASSTGTAYNSPLHF.

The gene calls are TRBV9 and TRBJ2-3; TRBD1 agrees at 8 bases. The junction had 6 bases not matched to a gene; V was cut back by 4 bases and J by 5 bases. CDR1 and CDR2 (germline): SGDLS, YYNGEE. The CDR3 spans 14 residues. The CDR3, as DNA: TGTGCCAGCAGCCCTCGGACAGGGCAAGATACGCAGTATTTT. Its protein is CASSPRTGQDTQYF.

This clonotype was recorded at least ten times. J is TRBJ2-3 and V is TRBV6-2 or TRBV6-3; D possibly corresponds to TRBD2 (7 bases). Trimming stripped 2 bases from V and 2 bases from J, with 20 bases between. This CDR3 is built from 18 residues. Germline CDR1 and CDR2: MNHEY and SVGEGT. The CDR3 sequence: CASSYRAAAGAPTDTQYF. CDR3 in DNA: TGTGCCAGCAGTTACAGGGCGGCGGCGGGGGCCCCCACAGATACGCAGTATTTT.

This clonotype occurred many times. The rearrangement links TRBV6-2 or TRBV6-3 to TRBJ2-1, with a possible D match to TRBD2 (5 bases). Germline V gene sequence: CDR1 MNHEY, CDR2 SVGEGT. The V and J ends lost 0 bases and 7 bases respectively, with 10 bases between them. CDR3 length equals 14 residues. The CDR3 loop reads CASSYSLARNEQFF. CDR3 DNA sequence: TGTGCCAGCAGTTACTCGCTAGCAAGGAATGAGCAGTTCTTC.

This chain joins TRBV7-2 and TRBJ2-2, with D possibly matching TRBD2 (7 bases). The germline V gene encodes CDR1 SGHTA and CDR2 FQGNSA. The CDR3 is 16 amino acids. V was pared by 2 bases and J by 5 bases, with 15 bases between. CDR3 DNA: TGTGCCAGCAGCTTAAATGGGGGAGGGGGTACCGGGGAGCTGTTTTTT. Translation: CASSLNGGGGTGELFF.

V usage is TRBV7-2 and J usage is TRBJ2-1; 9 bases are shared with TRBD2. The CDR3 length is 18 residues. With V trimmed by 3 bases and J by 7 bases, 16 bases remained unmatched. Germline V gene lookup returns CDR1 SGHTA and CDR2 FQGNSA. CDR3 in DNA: TGTGCCAGCAGCTTGAGGAGGGTAGGGCTAGCGGGACGGAATGAGCAGTTCTTC. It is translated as CASSLRRVGLAGRNEQFF.

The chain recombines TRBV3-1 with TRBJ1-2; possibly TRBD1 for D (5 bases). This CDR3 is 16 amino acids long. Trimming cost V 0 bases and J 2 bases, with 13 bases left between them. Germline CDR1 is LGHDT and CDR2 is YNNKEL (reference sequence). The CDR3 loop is CASSQDRGGMNYGYTF. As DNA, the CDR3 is TGTGCCAGCAGCCAAGATAGGGGCGGCATGAACTATGGCTACACCTTC.

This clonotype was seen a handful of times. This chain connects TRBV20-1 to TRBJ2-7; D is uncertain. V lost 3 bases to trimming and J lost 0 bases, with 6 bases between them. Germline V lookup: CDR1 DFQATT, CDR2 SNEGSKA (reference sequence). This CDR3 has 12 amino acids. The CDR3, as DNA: TGCAGTGCTAGCGGTAGCTCCTACGAGCAGTACTTC. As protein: CSASGSSYEQYF.

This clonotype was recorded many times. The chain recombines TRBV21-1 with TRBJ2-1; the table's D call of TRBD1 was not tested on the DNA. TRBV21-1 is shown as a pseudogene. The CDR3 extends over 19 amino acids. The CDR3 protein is CASSKWAQGQQSSYNEQFF. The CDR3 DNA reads TGTGCCAGCAGCAAATGGGCACAAGGACAGCAAAGCTCCTACAATGAGCAGTTCTTC.

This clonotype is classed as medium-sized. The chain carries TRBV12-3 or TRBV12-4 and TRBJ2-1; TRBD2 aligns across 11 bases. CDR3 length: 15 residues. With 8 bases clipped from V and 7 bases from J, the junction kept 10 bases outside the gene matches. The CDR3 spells CASSDPLAGGNEQFF. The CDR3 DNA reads TGTGCCAGCTCCGATCCGCTAGCGGGAGGAAATGAGCAGTTCTTC.

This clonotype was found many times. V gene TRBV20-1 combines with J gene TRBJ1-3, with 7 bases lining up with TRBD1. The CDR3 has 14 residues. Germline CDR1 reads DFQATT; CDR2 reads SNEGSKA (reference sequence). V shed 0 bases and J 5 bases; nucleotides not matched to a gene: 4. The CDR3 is CSARELTGRNTIYF. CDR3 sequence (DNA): TGCAGTGCTAGAGAACTGACAGGGAGAAACACCATATATTTT.

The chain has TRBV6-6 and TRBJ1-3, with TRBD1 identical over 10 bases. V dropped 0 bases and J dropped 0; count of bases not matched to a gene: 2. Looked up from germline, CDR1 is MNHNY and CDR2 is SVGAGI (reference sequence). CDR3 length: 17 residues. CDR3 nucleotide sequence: TGTGCCAGCAGTTACTCGAGGGACAGGGGCTCTGGAAACACCATATATTTT. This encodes CASSYSRDRGSGNTIYF.

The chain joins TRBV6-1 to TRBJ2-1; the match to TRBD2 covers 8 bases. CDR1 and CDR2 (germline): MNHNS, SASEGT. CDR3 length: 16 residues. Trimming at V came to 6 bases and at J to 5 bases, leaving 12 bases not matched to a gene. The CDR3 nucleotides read TGTGCCAGCAGATTCGCTCTAGCGGGCTATAACAATGAGCAGTTCTTC. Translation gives CASRFALAGYNNEQFF.

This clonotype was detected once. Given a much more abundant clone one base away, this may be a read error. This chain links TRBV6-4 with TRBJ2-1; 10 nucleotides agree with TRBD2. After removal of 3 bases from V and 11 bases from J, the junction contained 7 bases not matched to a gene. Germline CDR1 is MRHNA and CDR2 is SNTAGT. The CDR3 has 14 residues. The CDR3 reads CASSEAGGPDKQFF. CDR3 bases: TGTGCCAGCAGTGAAGCGGGAGGGCCGGATAAGCAGTTCTTC.

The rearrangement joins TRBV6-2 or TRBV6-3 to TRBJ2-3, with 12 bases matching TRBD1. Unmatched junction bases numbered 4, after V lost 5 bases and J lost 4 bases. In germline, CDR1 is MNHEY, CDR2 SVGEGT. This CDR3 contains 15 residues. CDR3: CASSKGQGAADTQYF. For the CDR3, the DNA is TGTGCCAGCAGTAAGGGACAGGGGGCCGCAGATACGCAGTATTTT.

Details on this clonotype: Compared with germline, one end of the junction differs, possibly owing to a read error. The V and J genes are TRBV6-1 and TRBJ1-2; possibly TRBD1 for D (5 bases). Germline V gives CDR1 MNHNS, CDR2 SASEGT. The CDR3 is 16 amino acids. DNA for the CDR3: TGTGCCAGCTGTGAAGGAGGTGGGCAGGGAAGATATGGCTACACCTTC. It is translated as CASCEGGGQGRYGYTF.

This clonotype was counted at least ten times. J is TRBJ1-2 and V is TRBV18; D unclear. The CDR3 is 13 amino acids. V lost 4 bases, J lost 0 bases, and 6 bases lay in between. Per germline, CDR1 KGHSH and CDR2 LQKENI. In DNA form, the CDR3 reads TGTGCCAGCTCACAGGAAGCTAACTATGGCTACACCTTC. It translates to CASSQEANYGYTF. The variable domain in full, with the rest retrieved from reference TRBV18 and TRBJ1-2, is NAGVMQNPRHLVRRRGQEARLRCSPMKGHSHVYWYRQLPEEGLKFMVYLQKENIIDESGMPKERFSAEFPKEGPSILRIQQVVRGDSAAYFCASSQEANYGYTFGSGTRLTVV.

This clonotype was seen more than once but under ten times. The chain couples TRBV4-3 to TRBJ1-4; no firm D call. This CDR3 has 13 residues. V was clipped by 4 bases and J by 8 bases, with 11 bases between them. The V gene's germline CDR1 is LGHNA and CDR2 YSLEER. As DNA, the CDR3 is TGCGCCAGCAGCCCGGGCAGCGGGGAAAAACTGTTTTTT. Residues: CASSPGSGEKLFF.

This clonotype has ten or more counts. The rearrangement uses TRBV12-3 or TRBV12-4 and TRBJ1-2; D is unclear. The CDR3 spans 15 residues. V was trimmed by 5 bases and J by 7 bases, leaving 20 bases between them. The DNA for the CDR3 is TGTGCCAGCAGTGAGACGCGGGGTTTCTTCAGTGGCTACACCTTC. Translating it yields CASSETRGFFSGYTF.

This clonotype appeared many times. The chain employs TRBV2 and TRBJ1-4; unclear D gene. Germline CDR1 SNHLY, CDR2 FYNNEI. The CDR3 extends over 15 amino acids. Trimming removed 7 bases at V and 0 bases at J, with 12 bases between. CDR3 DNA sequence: TGTGCCAGCAAGCCAGGTCTTGCAACTAATGAAAAACTGTTTTTT. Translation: CASKPGLATNEKLFF. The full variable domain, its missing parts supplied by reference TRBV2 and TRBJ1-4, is EPEVTQTPSHQVTQMGQEVILRCVPISNHLYFYWYRQILGQKVEFLVSFYNNEISEKSEIFDDQFSVERPDGSNFTLKIRSTKLEDSAMYFCASKPGLATNEKLFFGSGTQLSVL.

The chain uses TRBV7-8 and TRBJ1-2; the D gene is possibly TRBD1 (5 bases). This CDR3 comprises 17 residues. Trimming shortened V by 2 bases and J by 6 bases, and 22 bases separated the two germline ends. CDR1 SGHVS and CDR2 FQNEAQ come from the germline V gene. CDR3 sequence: CASSLRRARELTDGYTF. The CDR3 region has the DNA TGTGCCAGCAGCTTACGGAGGGCCAGGGAGCTTACAGATGGCTACACCTTC.

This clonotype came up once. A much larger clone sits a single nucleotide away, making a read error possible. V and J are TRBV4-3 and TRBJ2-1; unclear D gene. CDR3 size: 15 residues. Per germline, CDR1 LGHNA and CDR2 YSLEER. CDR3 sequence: CASSQATPAYNEQLF. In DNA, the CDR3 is TGCGCCAGCAGCCAAGCTACCCCGGCCTACAATGAGCAGTTATTC.

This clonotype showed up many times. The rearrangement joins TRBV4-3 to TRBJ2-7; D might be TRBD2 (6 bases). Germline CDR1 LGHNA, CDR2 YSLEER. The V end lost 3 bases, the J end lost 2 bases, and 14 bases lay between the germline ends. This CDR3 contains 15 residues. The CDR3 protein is CASSHSHGGTYEQYF. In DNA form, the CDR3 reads TGCGCCAGCAGCCATTCTCACGGGGGAACCTACGAGCAGTACTTC.

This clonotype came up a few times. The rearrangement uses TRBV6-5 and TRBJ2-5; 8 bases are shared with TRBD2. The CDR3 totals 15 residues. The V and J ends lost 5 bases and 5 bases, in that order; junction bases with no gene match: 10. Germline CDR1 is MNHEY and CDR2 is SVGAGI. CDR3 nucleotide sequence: TGTGCCAGCAGTCGCGGACTAGCAGGCTCTGAGACCCAGTACTTC. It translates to CASSRGLAGSETQYF.

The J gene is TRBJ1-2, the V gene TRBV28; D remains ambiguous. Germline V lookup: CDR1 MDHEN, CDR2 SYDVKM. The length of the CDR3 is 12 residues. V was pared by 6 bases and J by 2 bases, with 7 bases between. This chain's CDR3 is CASSPANYGYTF. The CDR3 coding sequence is TGTGCCAGCAGCCCAGCGAACTATGGCTACACCTTC.

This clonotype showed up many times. CDR3 residues: CASSSLSAGGTNEQFF. CDR3 DNA: TGTGCCAGTAGTTCCCTTAGCGCGGGGGGGACAAATGAGCAGTTCTTC. The rearrangement links TRBV19 to TRBJ2-1; 9 nucleotides match TRBD2. The germline CDR1 and CDR2 sequences are LNHDA and SQIVND (reference sequence). There are 16 residues in the CDR3. With 5 bases clipped from V and 7 bases from J, the junction kept 12 bases outside the gene matches.

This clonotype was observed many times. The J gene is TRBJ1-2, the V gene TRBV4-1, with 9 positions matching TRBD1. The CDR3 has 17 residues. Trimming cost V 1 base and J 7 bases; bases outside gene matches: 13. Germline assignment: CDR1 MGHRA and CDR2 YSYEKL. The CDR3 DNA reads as TGCGCCAGCAGCCAAGTTAGTCGTAGGACAGGGGCGAGTGGCTACACCTTC. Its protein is CASSQVSRRTGASGYTF.

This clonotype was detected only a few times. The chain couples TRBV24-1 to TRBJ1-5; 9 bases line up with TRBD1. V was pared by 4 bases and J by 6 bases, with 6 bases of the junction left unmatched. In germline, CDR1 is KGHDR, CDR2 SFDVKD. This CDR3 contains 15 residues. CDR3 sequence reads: CATSEPGTGFQPQHF. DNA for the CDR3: TGTGCCACCAGTGAGCCTGGGACAGGGTTTCAGCCCCAGCATTTT.